Presented here are 16 T cell receptor beta chains from one specimen sequenced in a study of blood T cell repertoires in COVID-19. The method was immunoSEQ multiplex PCR; TCRdb's version includes in-frame clones alone and lacks a portion of them. Of 110,000 or so clones in the sample, around 90% were seen once. The sequenced sample was peripheral blood. The origin of the receptors is a human donor in a cohort sampled during active COVID-19.

This clone has a single count. The rearrangement joins TRBV19 to TRBJ2-2, with D maybe TRBD1 (7 bases). Trimming stripped 3 bases from V and 7 bases from J, with 12 bases between. Germline CDR1 is LNHDA and CDR2 is SQIVND (reference sequence). This CDR3 contains 14 residues. The CDR3 spells CASSIDREDGELFF. In DNA, the CDR3 is TGTGCCAGTAGTATCGACAGGGAGGACGGGGAGCTGTTTTTT.

This clone was found once. The rearrangement uses TRBV5-4 and TRBJ2-3, with 8 bases fitting TRBD2. The CDR3 is 16 amino acids. Germline V gene sequence: CDR1 SGHNT, CDR2 YYREEE (reference sequence). V gave up 0 bases and J gave up 2 bases; unmatched junction bases: 5. CDR3 bases: TGTGCCAGCAGCTTGGGTTCGGGAGGGCTCACAGATACGCAGTATTTT. Translated, it gives CASSLGSGGLTDTQYF. The full variable domain, with the rest looked up from reference TRBV5-4 and TRBJ2-3, is ETGVTQSPTHLIKTRGQQVTLRCSSQSGHNTVSWYQQALGQGPQFIFQYYREEENGRGNFPPRFSGLQFPNYSSELNVNALELDDSALYLCASSLGSGGLTDTQYFGPGTRLTVL.

The chain recombines TRBV11-3 with TRBJ2-7; TRBD2 matches at 12 bases. This CDR3 is 14 amino acids long. V lost 5 bases, J lost 5 bases, and 4 bases stayed unmatched. Germline V CDR1 and CDR2: SGHNT, YENEEA. CDR3 sequence reads: CASSLAGGLHEQYF. The CDR3 region has the DNA TGTGCCAGCAGCCTAGCGGGAGGGCTCCACGAGCAGTACTTC.

The rearrangement joins TRBV7-2 to TRBJ1-4, with D possibly TRBD1 on 6 matching bases. The CDR3 is 17 amino acids. Germline CDR1 is SGHTA and CDR2 is FQGNSA. The germline V and J ends were trimmed by 5 bases and 0 bases, with 16 bases remaining between them. Written as DNA, the CDR3 is TGTGCCAGCAGCGGACAGTTTCCCCTAACAACTAATGAAAAACTGTTTTTT. It codes for CASSGQFPLTTNEKLFF.

The rearrangement links TRBV18 to TRBJ1-4; 7 bases are shared with TRBD1. The CDR3 is 13 amino acids. Germline V gene data show CDR1 as KGHSH and CDR2 as LQKENI. Trimming cost V 6 bases and J 5 bases; bases outside gene matches: 3. The CDR3, as DNA: TGTGCCAGCTCTCCGGACAGGAATGAAAAACTGTTTTTT. It encodes CASSPDRNEKLFF.

This chain links TRBV5-1 with TRBJ2-5; maybe TRBD1 (6 bases). The CDR3 covers 16 residues. The ends were cut back, 3 bases at V and 1 base at J, with 16 bases in the middle. Germline CDR1 reads SGHRS; CDR2 reads YFSETQ. The CDR3 loop is CASSWGPAAAQETQYF. The CDR3 DNA reads as TGCGCCAGCAGCTGGGGGCCGGCAGCCGCCCAAGAGACCCAGTACTTC.

The chain uses TRBV27 and TRBJ1-1; D unresolved. Germline CDR1 and CDR2: MNHEY and SMNVEV (reference sequence). The CDR3 is 15 residues long. The ends were cut back, 6 bases at V and 3 bases at J, with 17 bases in the middle. The CDR3, as DNA: TGTGCCAGCAGACCTCAAACGCGGAGGGACACTGAAGCTTTCTTT. This sequence encodes CASRPQTRRDTEAFF.

This chain connects TRBV28 to TRBJ2-1; 13 nucleotides align to TRBD2. Germline CDR1 and CDR2: MDHEN and SYDVKM. Trimming took 6 bases from V and 8 from J; bases not matched to a gene: 10. The CDR3 is 16 residues long. As DNA, the CDR3 is TGTGCCAGCAGGCCCCCCACTAGCGGGAGGGCCGATGAGCAGTTCTTC. This translates into CASRPPTSGRADEQFF. The full variable domain, with the rest looked up from reference TRBV28 and TRBJ2-1, is DVKVTQSSRYLVKRTGEKVFLECVQDMDHENMFWYRQDPGLGLRLIYFSYDVKMKEKGDIPEGYSVSREKKERFSLILESASTNQTSMYLCASRPPTSGRADEQFFGPGTRLTVL.

The chain joins TRBV19 to TRBJ1-3, with D tentatively TRBD1 (5 bases). Germline lookup yields CDR1 LNHDA and CDR2 SQIVND (reference sequence). Trimming pared 4 bases from V and 4 bases from J, leaving 11 bases between. The CDR3 consists of 14 residues. CDR3 sequence reads: CASSTRYRGNTIYF. In DNA form, the CDR3 reads TGTGCCAGTAGTACCCGTTACAGGGGAAACACCATATATTTT.

The chain carries TRBV2 and TRBJ2-7, with TRBD1 matching 9 bases. The germline V gene has CDR1 SNHLY and CDR2 FYNNEI. This CDR3 has 14 residues. J was trimmed by 6 bases and V by 8 bases; bases with no gene match: 11. The CDR3 reads CASRRSGTGSEQYF. The CDR3 DNA reads TGTGCCAGCCGCCGCTCCGGGACAGGGTCCGAGCAGTACTTC.

The gene calls are TRBV28 and TRBJ2-7; 7 bases match TRBD1. The V and J ends lost 6 bases and 2 bases, in that order; junction bases with no gene match: 4. Germline V CDR1 and CDR2: MDHEN, SYDVKM. The CDR3 length is 13 residues. The CDR3 nucleotides read TGTGCCAGCAGACCCGGGACAGCCTACGAGCAGTACTTC. Translation: CASRPGTAYEQYF.

The J gene is TRBJ2-3, the V gene TRBV5-6; 7 bases line up with TRBD1. The V gene end was trimmed by 5 bases and the J gene end by 2 bases; junction bases not matched to a gene: 11. The CDR3 consists of 16 residues. CDR1 is SGHDT and CDR2 is YYEEEE in the germline V gene. The CDR3 here is CASRQGTGDLTDTQYF. In nucleotides, the CDR3 is TGTGCCAGCAGACAGGGGACGGGCGACCTCACAGATACGCAGTATTTT.

The chain carries TRBV7-8 and TRBJ1-3; the D is unclear. Trimming removed 1 base at V and 0 bases at J, with 10 bases between. CDR1 and CDR2 from the germline V gene are SGHVS and FQNEAQ. The CDR3 is 16 residues long. The CDR3 coding sequence is TGTGCCAGCAGCTTAGGGACTGTGAGCTCTGGAAACACCATATATTTT. Its translation is CASSLGTVSSGNTIYF.

The CDR3 sequence: CASSLSMAGELFF. As DNA, the CDR3 is TGTGCCAGCAGCTTGAGTATGGCCGGGGAGCTGTTTTTT. The chain is built from TRBV7-3 and TRBJ2-2; D not certain. V lost 3 bases and J 6 bases, leaving 8 bases between the germline ends. Germline V CDR1 and CDR2: SGHTA, FQGTGA. CDR3 length: 13 residues. The whole variable domain, remainder taken from reference TRBV7-3 and TRBJ2-2, is GAGVSQTPSNKVTEKGKYVELRCDPISGHTALYWYRQSLGQGPEFLIYFQGTGAADDSGLPNDRFFAVRPEGSVSTLKIQRTERGDSAVYLCASSLSMAGELFFGEGSRLTVL.

On this clone itself: At one end, the junction sequence differs from germline, possibly due to a read error. This chain connects TRBV27 to TRBJ1-1; a weak D match, TRBD1 (6 bases). The CDR3 loop spans 11 amino acids. Germline V gene data show CDR1 as MNHEY and CDR2 as SMNVEV (reference sequence). CDR3 DNA: TGTGCCAGCAGTTTCCTGGGGGGGCTCCTCTTT. Residues: CASSFLGGLLF.

The chain is built from TRBV6-5 and TRBJ2-1, with D possibly being TRBD2 (6 bases). Trimming left V 6 bases short and J 3 bases short, with 12 bases between. CDR3 length: 14 amino acids. Germline CDR1 reads MNHEY; CDR2 reads SVGAGI. CDR3: CASSSGLNYNEQFF. The DNA for the CDR3 is TGTGCCAGCAGCTCGGGACTTAACTACAATGAGCAGTTCTTC.